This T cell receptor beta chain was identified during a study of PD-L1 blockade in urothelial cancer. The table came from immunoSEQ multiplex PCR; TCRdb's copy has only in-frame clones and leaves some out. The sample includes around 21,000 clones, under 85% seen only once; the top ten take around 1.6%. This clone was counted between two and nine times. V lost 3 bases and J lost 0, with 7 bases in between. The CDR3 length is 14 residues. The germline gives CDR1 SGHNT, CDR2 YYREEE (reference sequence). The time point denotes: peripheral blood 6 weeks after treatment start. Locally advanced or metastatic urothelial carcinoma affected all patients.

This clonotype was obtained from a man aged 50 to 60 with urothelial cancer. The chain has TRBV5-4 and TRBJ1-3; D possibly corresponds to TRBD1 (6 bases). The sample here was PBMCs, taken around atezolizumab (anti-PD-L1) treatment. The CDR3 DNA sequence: TGTGCCAGCAGCTGGACAGTCTCTGGAAACACCATATATTTT. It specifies CASSWTVSGNTIYF.